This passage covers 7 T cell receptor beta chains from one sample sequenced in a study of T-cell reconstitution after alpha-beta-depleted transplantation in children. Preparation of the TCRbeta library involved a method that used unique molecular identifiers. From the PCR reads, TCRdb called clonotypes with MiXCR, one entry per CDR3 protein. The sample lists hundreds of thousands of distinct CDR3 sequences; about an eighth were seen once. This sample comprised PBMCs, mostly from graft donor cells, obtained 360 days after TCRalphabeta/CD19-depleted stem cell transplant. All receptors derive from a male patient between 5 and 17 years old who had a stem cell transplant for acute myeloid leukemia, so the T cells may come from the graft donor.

CDR3 nucleotides: TGTGCCAGCAGCAAATGGAGAAGGGGCCAGGGGGCAGAGACCCAGTACTTC. Its protein product is CASSKWRRGQGAETQYF. This chain joins TRBV21-1 and TRBJ2-5; no DNA check was done on the table's D call, TRBD1. TRBV21-1 is a pseudogene segment. The CDR3 loop spans 17 amino acids.

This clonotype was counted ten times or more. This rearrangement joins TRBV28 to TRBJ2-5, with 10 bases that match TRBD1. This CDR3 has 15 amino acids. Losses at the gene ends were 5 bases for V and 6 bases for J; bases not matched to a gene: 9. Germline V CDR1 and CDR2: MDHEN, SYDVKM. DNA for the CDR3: TGTGCCAGCAGTCGTCCGGGACAGGGGATGAAGACCCAGTACTTC. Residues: CASSRPGQGMKTQYF. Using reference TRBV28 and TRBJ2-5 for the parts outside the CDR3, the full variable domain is DVKVTQSSRYLVKRTGEKVFLECVQDMDHENMFWYRQDPGLGLRLIYFSYDVKMKEKGDIPEGYSVSREKKERFSLILESASTNQTSMYLCASSRPGQGMKTQYFGPGTRLLVL.

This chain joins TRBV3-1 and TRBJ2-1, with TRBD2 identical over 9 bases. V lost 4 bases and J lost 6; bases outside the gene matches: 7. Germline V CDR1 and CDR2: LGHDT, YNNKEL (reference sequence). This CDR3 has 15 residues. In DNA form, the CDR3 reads TGTGCCAGCAGCCCCCCCGGACTAGCGTCCAATGAGCAGTTCTTC. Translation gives CASSPPGLASNEQFF.

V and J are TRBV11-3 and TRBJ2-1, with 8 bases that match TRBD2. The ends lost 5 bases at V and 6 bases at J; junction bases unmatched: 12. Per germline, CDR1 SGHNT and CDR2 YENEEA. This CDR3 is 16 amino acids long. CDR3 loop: CASSPSPGLGGNEQFF. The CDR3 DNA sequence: TGTGCCAGCAGCCCCAGCCCGGGACTAGGAGGCAATGAGCAGTTCTTC.

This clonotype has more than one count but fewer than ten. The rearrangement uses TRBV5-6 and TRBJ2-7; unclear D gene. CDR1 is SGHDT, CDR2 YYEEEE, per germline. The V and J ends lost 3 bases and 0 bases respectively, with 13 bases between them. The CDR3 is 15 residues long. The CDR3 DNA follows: TGTGCCAGCAGCTCCGTTGGTCTTTACTCCTACGAGCAGTACTTC. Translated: CASSSVGLYSYEQYF.

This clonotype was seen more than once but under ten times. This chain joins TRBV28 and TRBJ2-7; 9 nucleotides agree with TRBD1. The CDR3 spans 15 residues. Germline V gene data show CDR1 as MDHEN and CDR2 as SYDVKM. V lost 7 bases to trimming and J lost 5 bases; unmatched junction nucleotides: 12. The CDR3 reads CASTLRDREANEQYF. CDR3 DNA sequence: TGTGCCAGCACCCTCCGGGACAGGGAGGCAAACGAGCAGTACTTC.

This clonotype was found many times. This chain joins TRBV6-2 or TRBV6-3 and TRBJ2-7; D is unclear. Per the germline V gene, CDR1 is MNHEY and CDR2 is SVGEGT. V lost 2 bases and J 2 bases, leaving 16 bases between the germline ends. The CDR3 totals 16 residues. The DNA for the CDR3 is TGTGCCAGCAGTTACGTGGGCCCGGCCATACCCTACGAGCAGTACTTC. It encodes CASSYVGPAIPYEQYF.